This TCR beta chain was sequenced during a study of blood T cell repertoires in COVID-19. Turning to the study itself: The samples span acute and convalescent COVID-19 from the United States, Italy and Spain. T cells, B-cell-depleted T cells, or PBMCs provided the cDNA or gDNA that served as material.

Germline values: CDR1 LNHDA, CDR2 SQIVND (reference sequence). This CDR3 has 15 residues. Trimming shortened V by 6 bases and J by 0 bases, and 12 bases separated the two germline ends. Original processing notes: Estimation of nucleated cell counts was performed using reference gene primer amplification. Some clones are missing from TCRdb's copy, which holds only in-frame ones; the method was immunoSEQ multiplex PCR. V, J and clone size derive from that table, while D and trimming were established from the DNA sequence. The table lists 250,000 to 300,000 clones, 65% to 90% of them singletons. The rearrangement joins TRBV19 to TRBJ1-5, with a possible D match to TRBD1 (6 bases). Sequenced material: peripheral blood. This receptor was identified in a man between 45 and 60 years old with active or convalescent COVID-19. For the CDR3, the DNA is TGTGCCAGTAGGCGGGAGGGGGATAGCAATCAGCCCCAGCATTTT. It yields the protein CASRREGDSNQPQHF. Full variable domain (outside the CDR3, taken from reference TRBV19 and TRBJ1-5): DGGITQSPKYLFRKEGQNVTLSCEQNLNHDAMYWYRQDPGQGLRLIYYSQIVNDFQKGDIAEGYSVSREKKESFPLTVTSAQKNPTAFYLCASRREGDSNQPQHFGDGTRLSIL.